These 20 T cell receptor beta chains were sequenced from one sample in a study of vaccination and CD4 T cells after COVID-19 (dated by TCRdb to about 2022). No antigen is known for these receptors. This sample's treatment or condition label indicates: roughly 11-day PBMC culture with coronavirus spike peptide pools or control peptides (ViraFEST assay). Library creation used PCR. Instrument used: Illumina iSeq 100. DNA from cultured CD4+ T cells was subjected to TCR sequencing with the Oncomine TCR Beta short-read assay at the Johns Hopkins FTIC core. Starting from the raw public reads, TCRdb applied fastp trimming at Q25, assembled clones with MiXCR and retained in-frame beta chains. Under each unique CDR3 protein, matching rows form one entry showing the most common genes and DNA. For this sample the table gives approximately 20,000 distinct CDR3 sequences, of which about three fifths were detected only once. The ten largest clones add up to 7.5% of the sample.

The specimen sequenced was CD4+ T cells from blood, cultured in vitro. The source of these receptors is a human donor who had recovered from COVID-19.

Only a few counts were recorded for this clonotype. The genes are TRBV7-2 and TRBJ1-3; D unresolved. V shed 0 bases and J shed 2 bases, with 2 bases lying between them. The V gene's germline CDR1 is SGHTA and CDR2 FQGNSA. This CDR3 has 13 amino acids. Written as DNA, the CDR3 is TGTGCCAGCAGCTTAGCGGCTGGAAACACCATATATTTT. This translates into CASSLAAGNTIYF.

This sequence joins TRBV7-9 and TRBJ1-1, with 10 positions matching TRBD1. Germline loops: CDR1 SEHNR, CDR2 FQNEAQ (reference sequence). The CDR3 is 13 amino acids. With V trimmed by 5 bases and J by 9 bases, 6 bases remained unmatched. CDR3 DNA: TGTGCCAGCAGCCCCTCGGGACAGGGGAAAGCTTTCTTT. Translated: CASSPSGQGKAFF.

This clonotype was counted between two and nine times. The chain carries TRBV6-1 and TRBJ2-4; D may be TRBD2 (6 bases). The CDR3 sequence is 15 residues long. Per germline, CDR1 MNHNS and CDR2 SASEGT. The V end lost 8 bases, the J end lost 5 bases, and 19 bases lay between the germline ends. The CDR3 sequence is CASGGWDDGQNIQYF. Written as DNA, the CDR3 is TGTGCCAGCGGGGGGTGGGACGACGGGCAAAACATTCAGTACTTC.

This clonotype appeared a few times. The chain combines TRBV20-1 with TRBJ2-5; 10 bases fit TRBD2. V shed 3 bases and J 7 bases; nucleotides not matched to a gene: 11. The CDR3 length is 15 residues. Germline values: CDR1 DFQATT, CDR2 SNEGSKA (reference sequence). The CDR3 DNA is TGCAGTGCTAGGGGGATAGCGGGAGGAGCGAGGACCCAGTACTTC. This encodes CSARGIAGGARTQYF.

This clonotype was seen once. V is TRBV6-1 and J is TRBJ2-1; TRBD2 matches 16 bases. CDR1 is MNHNS, CDR2 SASEGT, per germline. CDR3 length: 16 residues. J was trimmed by 9 bases and V by 6 bases; bases with no gene match: 8. The DNA for the CDR3 is TGTGCCAGCAGGAGGCCGGGACTAGCGGGAGGGGGTGAGCAGTTCTTC. As protein: CASRRPGLAGGGEQFF.

This clonotype was seen a handful of times. The rearrangement joins TRBV6-1 to TRBJ1-6, with D hard to call. This CDR3 region has 16 residues. Trimming left V 5 bases short and J 2 bases short, with 13 bases between. Per the germline V gene, CDR1 is MNHNS and CDR2 is SASEGT. CDR3 DNA: TGTGCCAGCAGTCATGGACGGAAACCCTATAATTCACCCCTCCACTTT. Protein: CASSHGRKPYNSPLHF.

The rearrangement joins TRBV2 to TRBJ1-1, with D maybe TRBD1 (5 bases). The CDR3 contains 13 residues. V was clipped by 6 bases and J by 7 bases, with 15 bases between them. Germline V gives CDR1 SNHLY, CDR2 FYNNEI. In DNA, the CDR3 is TGTGCCAGCAGAAGATGGGGCGCGAGTGAAGCTTTCTTT. The encoded protein is CASRRWGASEAFF.

This clonotype was detected only a few times. V and J are TRBV20-1 and TRBJ1-6, with 8 positions matching TRBD1. CDR1 is DFQATT, CDR2 SNEGSKA, per germline (reference sequence). The length of the CDR3 is 14 residues. Trimming took 3 bases from V and 11 from J; bases not matched to a gene: 9. The CDR3: CSASPGQATTPLHF. The CDR3 coding sequence is TGCAGTGCTAGCCCGGGACAGGCTACGACACCCCTCCACTTT.

The gene calls are TRBV27 and TRBJ2-7; 12 bases match TRBD2. CDR1 is MNHEY and CDR2 is SMNVEV in the germline V gene (reference sequence). Unmatched junction bases numbered 6, after V lost 5 bases and J lost 7 bases. The CDR3 totals 14 residues. The CDR3 DNA reads as TGTGCCAGCAGTATGTCCGGGACTAGCGGGGAGCAGTACTTC. It encodes CASSMSGTSGEQYF.

The chain joins TRBV30 to TRBJ2-5; possibly TRBD1 for D (5 bases). The CDR3 loop spans 14 amino acids. V lost 0 bases, J lost 5 bases, and 13 bases lay in between. In germline, CDR1 is GTSNPN, CDR2 SVGIG (reference sequence). CDR3 DNA sequence: TGTGCCTGGAGTGTTAAGGGGCTGGGGGAGACCCAGTACTTC. Its protein product is CAWSVKGLGETQYF.

This chain joins TRBV11-2 and TRBJ2-2, with a weak D call TRBD2 (5 bases). The germline V gene encodes CDR1 SGHAT and CDR2 FQNNGV. The CDR3 length is 15 residues. Trimming left V 1 base short and J 0 bases short, with 6 bases between. The CDR3 coding sequence is TGTGCCAGCAGCTTAGGGACTCCGAACACCGGGGAGCTGTTTTTT. Translating it yields CASSLGTPNTGELFF.

The chain uses TRBV4-1 and TRBJ1-5; no firm D call. Trimming left V 2 bases short and J 5 bases short, with 7 bases between. Germline loops: CDR1 MGHRA, CDR2 YSYEKL. The CDR3 sequence is 13 residues long. As DNA, the CDR3 is TGCGCCAGCAGCCAACAAGGCGATCAGCCCCAGCATTTT. Its translation: CASSQQGDQPQHF.

This rearrangement joins TRBV7-3 to TRBJ2-3; D uncertain. Trimming cost V 2 bases and J 2 bases, with 14 bases left between them. CDR1 SGHTA and CDR2 FQGTGA come from the germline V gene. CDR3 length: 16 residues. CDR3 coding DNA: TGTGCCAGCAGCTTACATGGTCCATATAACACAGATACGCAGTATTTT. Encoded protein: CASSLHGPYNTDTQYF.

This clonotype was seen more than once but under ten times. This chain joins TRBV20-1 and TRBJ2-3; no firm D call. CDR1 and CDR2 (germline): DFQATT, SNEGSKA (reference sequence). The CDR3 runs to 12 residues. V gave up 7 bases and J gave up 0 bases, with 8 bases separating them. CDR3 coding DNA: TGCAGTGTTCCCGATAGCACAGATACGCAGTATTTT. Amino acid sequence: CSVPDSTDTQYF.

J is TRBJ2-2 and V is TRBV10-3, with D perhaps being TRBD1 or TRBD2 (5 bases each). V was trimmed by 6 bases and J by 0 bases, leaving 5 bases between them. Looked up from germline, CDR1 is ENHRY and CDR2 is SYGVKD. The CDR3 runs to 13 residues. The CDR3 region has the DNA TGTGCCATCAGGGGGGCGAACACCGGGGAGCTGTTTTTT. Encoded protein: CAIRGANTGELFF.

About this clonotype: One end of the junction varies from germline; a read error may be responsible. CDR3 bases: TGCAGTGCGCCCGAGGGGGGGCGAACCAATCAGCACCAGCATTTT. Its protein is CSAPEGGRTNQHQHF. This sequence joins TRBV20-1 and TRBJ1-5; weak D call: TRBD1 (6 bases). The CDR3 has 15 amino acids. Germline CDR1 and CDR2: DFQATT and SNEGSKA (reference sequence).

V and J are TRBV28 and TRBJ1-1; D not resolved. Trimming cost V 2 bases and J 9 bases, with 10 bases left between them. Germline assignment: CDR1 MDHEN and CDR2 SYDVKM. The CDR3 is 12 residues long. This CDR3 is CASSLAEAKAFF. The CDR3 DNA reads as TGTGCCAGCAGTTTAGCAGAGGCGAAAGCTTTCTTT.

This sequence joins TRBV6-5 and TRBJ1-5, with no clear D. Germline V gene lookup returns CDR1 MNHEY and CDR2 SVGAGI. This CDR3 region has 13 residues. Between the trimmed V and J ends, which lost 2 bases and 5 bases, there was a span of 7 bases. The CDR3 DNA sequence: TGTGCCAGCAGTTACGATGGGGATCAGCCCCAGCATTTT. It yields the protein CASSYDGDQPQHF.

The chain uses TRBV2 and TRBJ2-7, with 10 bases lining up with TRBD2. The germline gives CDR1 SNHLY, CDR2 FYNNEI. There are 15 residues in the CDR3. Trimming cost V 6 bases and J 6 bases; bases outside gene matches: 11. The CDR3 loop is CASSPFPSGSPEQYF. Here the CDR3 DNA reads TGTGCCAGCAGCCCCTTCCCTAGCGGGAGTCCCGAGCAGTACTTC.

This chain joins TRBV28 and TRBJ2-2; the match to TRBD2 covers 9 bases. The V segment lost 6 bases and the J segment 6 bases; nucleotides outside the gene matches: 14. The CDR3 sequence is 17 residues long. Germline V lookup: CDR1 MDHEN, CDR2 SYDVKM. In DNA, the CDR3 is TGTGCCAGCAGCTCTCGAGCGGGAGGTGAAGCCCCCGGGGAGCTGTTTTTT. Protein product: CASSSRAGGEAPGELFF.